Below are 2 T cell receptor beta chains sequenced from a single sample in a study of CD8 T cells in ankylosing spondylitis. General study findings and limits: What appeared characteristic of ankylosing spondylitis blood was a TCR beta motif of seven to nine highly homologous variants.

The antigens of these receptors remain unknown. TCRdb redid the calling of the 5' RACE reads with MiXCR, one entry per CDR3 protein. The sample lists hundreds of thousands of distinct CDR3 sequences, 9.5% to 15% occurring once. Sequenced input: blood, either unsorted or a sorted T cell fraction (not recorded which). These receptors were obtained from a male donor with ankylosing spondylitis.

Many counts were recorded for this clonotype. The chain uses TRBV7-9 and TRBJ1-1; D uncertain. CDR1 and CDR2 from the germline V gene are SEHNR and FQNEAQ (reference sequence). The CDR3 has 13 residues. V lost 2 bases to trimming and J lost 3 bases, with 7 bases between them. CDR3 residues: CASSLNQDTEAFF. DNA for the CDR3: TGTGCCAGCAGCTTAAATCAGGACACTGAAGCTTTCTTT.

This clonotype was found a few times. The CDR3 region is CASSYQGLGDKNIQYF. The DNA for the CDR3 is TGTGCCAGCAGTTACCAGGGGCTAGGGGACAAAAACATTCAGTACTTC. The rearrangement uses TRBV12-3 or TRBV12-4 and TRBJ2-4, with D perhaps TRBD1 (6 bases). V was trimmed by 4 bases and J by 3 bases, leaving 16 bases between them. CDR3 length: 16 residues.